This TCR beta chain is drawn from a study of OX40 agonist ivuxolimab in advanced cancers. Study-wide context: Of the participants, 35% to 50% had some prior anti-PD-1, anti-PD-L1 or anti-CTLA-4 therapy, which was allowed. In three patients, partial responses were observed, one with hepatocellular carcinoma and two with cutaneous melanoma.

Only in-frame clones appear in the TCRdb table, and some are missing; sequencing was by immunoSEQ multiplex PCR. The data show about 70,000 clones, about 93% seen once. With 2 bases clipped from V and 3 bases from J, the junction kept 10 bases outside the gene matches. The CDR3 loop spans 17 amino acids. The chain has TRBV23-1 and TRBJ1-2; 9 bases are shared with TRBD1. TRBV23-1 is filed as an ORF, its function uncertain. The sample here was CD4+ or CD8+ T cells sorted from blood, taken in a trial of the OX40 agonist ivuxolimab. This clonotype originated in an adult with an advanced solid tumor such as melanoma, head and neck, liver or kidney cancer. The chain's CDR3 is CASSQTTGTGMDYGYTF. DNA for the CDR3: TGCGCCAGCAGTCAAACTACCGGGACAGGGATGGACTATGGCTACACCTTC.